This T cell receptor beta chain derives from a study of early T cells in non-severe SARS-CoV-2 infection (dated by TCRdb to the early 2020s). Regarding the research as a whole: Because TCR sequencing relied on bulk RNA taken from unsorted whole blood, pairing of alpha and beta chains was not possible. Results and caveats for the whole study, not just this receptor: VDJdb matching was skewed toward anti-spike CD8 responses and likely underestimated virus-specific expansions by missing private and CD4 specificities.

V and J are truncated by 1 base and 0 bases respectively, leaving an intervening sequence of 9 bases. Based on the germline V gene, the CDR1 and CDR2 sequences are SGHVS and FNYEAQ. The cysteine opens and the phenylalanine closes a CDR3 of 15 amino acids. Just the 45-base CDR3 DNA is kept, in frame starting at base 1. The study was a case-control design nested within a healthcare worker cohort in London, UK, with weekly nasopharyngeal swab PCR tests and blood sampling. Healthcare workers were enrolled in the week of the UK lockdown, from 23 to 31 March 2020, and were followed every week for up to roughly 15 weeks. This clonotype was seen repeatedly, ten times or more. What this receptor recognizes is not known. No qualities accompany the bases; no much larger clone lies one base away. To prepare the library, 5' RACE was applied. The sequencing machine was a NextSeq 500. The TCR library protocol attached unique molecular identifiers to individual cDNA molecules to correct for sequencing error and PCR bias. Both TCR alpha and beta chains were sequenced, and tight co-correlation was observed between alpha and beta sequence abundances in each sample. Per the source publication's procedure: V gene, J gene and CDR3 annotation of TCR sequences was performed with Decombinator V4. TCRs were defined as expanded if a significant change between any two time points was detected under a Poisson model with p below 0.0001. TCR abundances were normalised to the total number of TCRs sequenced in each sample and reported as counts per million. TRAV1-2 paired with TRAJ12, TRAJ20 or TRAJ33 defined MAIT TCRs, while TRAV10 paired with TRAJ18 defined iNKT TCRs. VDJdb, accessed on 1 November 2021, was searched for TCRs annotated for CMV, EBV and SARS-CoV-2, and TCRs annotated for more than one antigen were excluded. TCRdb redid the processing of the public reads, applying fastp at Q25 and MiXCR, and retained in-frame beta chains. CDR3 protein sequences are deduplicated, and each keeps its most common genes and DNA. The V and J calls shown here were made by TCRdb, not taken from the authors' results. Present in this sample are about 60,000 distinct CDR3 sequences, around 5.2% of which were seen just once. 6.5% to 8.5% of the sample rests with the top ten.

Source material: whole blood. This TCR derives from an adult who was a healthcare worker with PCR-confirmed SARS-CoV-2 infection or an uninfected control (not recorded which). The receptor chain draws on TRBV7-6 and TRBJ1-1; too little of a D gene remains to name it. In nucleotides, the sequence is TGTGCCAGCAGCTTAGTTACGAACCTGAACACTGAAGCTTTCTTT. Translation gives CASSLVTNLNTEAFF.